This passage covers 17 T cell receptor beta chains from one sample sequenced in a study of spatial heterogeneity in lung cancer (dated by TCRdb to the late 2010s). The meaning of the sample's time point label: sample taken at primary tumor resection. Whole RNA extracted from tumor and nontumor lung tissue, or from cryopreserved PBMC samples, was used for TCR sequencing without cell sorting. Libraries were constructed by 5' RACE. TCRdb records NextSeq 500 as the sequencer. Starting from the raw public reads, TCRdb applied fastp trimming at Q25, assembled clones with MiXCR and retained in-frame beta chains. CDR3 protein sequences are deduplicated, and each keeps its most common genes and DNA. Within this sample are about 53,000 distinct CDR3 sequences, with around 6.7% of them counted one time only. About 3% of the sample is in the top ten clones. The sequences come from PBMCs, collected at surgery. The receptors originated from a female donor with early-stage non-small cell lung cancer.

This clonotype was recorded many times. This chain links TRBV6-5 with TRBJ1-1, with a weak D call TRBD1 (6 bases). Trimming shortened V by 0 bases and J by 1 base, and 9 bases separated the two germline ends. The CDR3 loop spans 15 amino acids. CDR1 and CDR2 from the germline V gene are MNHEY and SVGAGI. CDR3 region: CASSYSNRANTEAFF. CDR3 bases: TGTGCCAGCAGTTACTCGAACAGGGCGAACACTGAAGCTTTCTTT.

This clonotype was detected ten times or more. The chain is built from TRBV15 and TRBJ1-4, with a weak D call TRBD1 (5 bases). Germline CDR1 reads LNHNV; CDR2 reads YYDKDF (reference sequence). This CDR3 has 15 residues. Trimming left V 5 bases short and J 7 bases short, with 17 bases between. The CDR3 DNA sequence: TGTGCCACCAGCCGAGGGACCCAGTATATTGAAAAACTGTTTTTT. The encoded protein is CATSRGTQYIEKLFF.

The chain joins TRBV20-1 to TRBJ2-7; tentatively, D is TRBD1 or TRBD2 (5 bases each). Germline CDR1 and CDR2: DFQATT and SNEGSKA (reference sequence). The V gene lost 5 bases and the J gene lost 6 bases, with 14 bases spanning the gap. The CDR3 has 12 amino acids. The CDR3 DNA is TGCAGTGCTTACCCTGAGAGGGGCGAGCAGTACTTC. Its protein is CSAYPERGEQYF.

As for this clonotype: A much larger clone lies one base from this, so it may be a read error. V and J are TRBV28 and TRBJ1-5; TRBD1 matches at 7 bases. Germline loops: CDR1 MDHEN, CDR2 SYDVKM. The CDR3 covers 15 residues. The DNA of the CDR3 is TGTGCCAGCAGTCCCCCGGACAGGAGCAATCAGTCCCAGCATTTT. It encodes CASSPPDRSNQSQHF.

This clonotype was observed at least ten times. The chain uses TRBV20-1 and TRBJ1-1; TRBD1 is a possible D gene (5 bases). Germline V gene lookup returns CDR1 DFQATT and CDR2 SNEGSKA (reference sequence). Trimming cost V 6 bases and J 3 bases, with 17 bases left between them. The length of the CDR3 is 14 residues. The CDR3 region is CSATPGPIYTEAFF. The CDR3 bases are TGCAGTGCGACACCGGGACCCATTTACACTGAAGCTTTCTTT.

This clonotype was detected many times. The chain's CDR3 is CASTWGRTEKLFF. The CDR3 nucleotides are TGTGCCAGCACCTGGGGGCGCACTGAAAAACTGTTTTTT. This chain links TRBV5-6 with TRBJ1-4; TRBD1 might be the D (6 bases). The CDR3 has 13 amino acids. Germline V gene data show CDR1 as SGHDT and CDR2 as YYEEEE. V lost 6 bases to trimming and J lost 7 bases, with 13 bases between them.

This clonotype occurred many times. The chain links TRBV5-1 to TRBJ2-3, with 11 bases fitting TRBD2. The CDR3 has 14 amino acids. J lost 10 bases, V lost 2 bases, and 6 bases had no gene match. In germline, CDR1 is SGHRS, CDR2 YFSETQ. The DNA for the CDR3 is TGCGCCAGCAGCTTCGCCCCTAGCGGGGGGCCGCAGTATTTT. Its protein product is CASSFAPSGGPQYF.

This clonotype was observed at least ten times. The chain joins TRBV18 to TRBJ1-4, with TRBD1 matching over 9 bases. This CDR3 contains 13 residues. V lost 8 bases to trimming and J lost 7 bases; unmatched junction nucleotides: 5. Germline CDR1 KGHSH, CDR2 LQKENI. The CDR3 DNA reads TGTGCCAGCGGGCCGGGACAGGGTGAAAAACTGTTTTTT. It is translated as CASGPGQGEKLFF.

The chain links TRBV27 to TRBJ2-2, with 9 bases aligning to TRBD1. CDR1 and CDR2 (germline): MNHEY, SMNVEV (reference sequence). The CDR3 loop spans 15 amino acids. The V segment lost 5 bases and the J segment 4 bases; nucleotides outside the gene matches: 5. This chain's CDR3 is CASSEKTGGTGELFF. DNA of the CDR3: TGTGCCAGCAGTGAAAAGACAGGGGGCACCGGGGAGCTGTTTTTT.

The table lists this clonotype with many counts. The J gene is TRBJ1-3, the V gene TRBV4-1, with a tentative D call TRBD1 (6 bases). V was trimmed by 0 bases and J by 7 bases, leaving 13 bases between them. CDR3 size: 15 residues. Per germline, CDR1 MGHRA and CDR2 YSYEKL. The CDR3 protein is CASSQDRGGENTIYF. The CDR3 DNA follows: TGCGCCAGCAGCCAAGACAGGGGTGGTGAGAACACCATATATTTT.

This rearrangement joins TRBV5-6 to TRBJ1-6, with 9 bases that match TRBD1. V lost 2 bases and J lost 8; bases outside the gene matches: 8. The CDR3 loop spans 16 amino acids. CDR1 SGHDT and CDR2 YYEEEE come from the germline V gene. Written as DNA, the CDR3 is TGTGCCAGCAGCTTCCGACCGGGACAGGGCGATTCACCCCTCCACTTT. Its protein is CASSFRPGQGDSPLHF.

Many counts were recorded for this clonotype. This chain joins TRBV6-5 and TRBJ2-7; D possibly corresponds to TRBD2 (5 bases). V lost 0 bases, J lost 0 bases, and 12 bases lay in between. Per germline, CDR1 MNHEY and CDR2 SVGAGI. The CDR3 contains 16 residues. The CDR3 here is CASSYSVGESSYEQYF. The CDR3 bases are TGTGCCAGCAGTTACTCCGTCGGGGAAAGCTCCTACGAGCAGTACTTC.

This clonotype was seen at least ten times. The chain carries TRBV28 and TRBJ1-2; no reliable D call. Trimming cost V 7 bases and J 6 bases, with 21 bases left between them. From germline, CDR1 is MDHEN and CDR2 SYDVKM. The CDR3 is made up of 15 amino acids. CDR3: CASTGRAPRGDGYTF. The CDR3, as DNA: TGTGCCAGCACTGGGCGGGCCCCCCGGGGAGATGGCTACACCTTC.

This clonotype was recorded at least ten times. V usage is TRBV6-6 and J usage is TRBJ2-5; possible D gene TRBD1, 6 bases. Per the germline V gene, CDR1 is MNHNY and CDR2 is SVGAGI (reference sequence). Trimming removed 8 bases at V and 2 bases at J, with 6 bases between. This CDR3 has 11 residues. The CDR3 here is CASQGQETQYF. The CDR3, as DNA: TGTGCCAGCCAGGGGCAAGAGACCCAGTACTTC.

This clonotype occurred a few times. The chain joins TRBV7-9 to TRBJ2-1; 9 nucleotides match TRBD2. The CDR3 extends over 15 amino acids. The germline CDR1 and CDR2 sequences are SEHNR and FQNEAQ (reference sequence). V dropped 4 bases and J dropped 9; count of bases not matched to a gene: 10. CDR3 nucleotides: TGTGCCAGCAGCTCCCGCGGGGGGGCTCAGGGTGAGCAGTTCTTC. The encoded protein is CASSSRGGAQGEQFF.

The chain is built from TRBV7-9 and TRBJ2-4; 10 bases line up with TRBD1. Germline V CDR1 and CDR2: SEHNR, FQNEAQ (reference sequence). CDR3 length equals 16 residues. With V trimmed by 4 bases and J by 0 bases, 3 bases remained unmatched. CDR3 loop: CASSSGTGVAKNIQYF. The CDR3, as DNA: TGTGCCAGCAGCTCGGGGACAGGGGTAGCCAAAAACATTCAGTACTTC.

The chain recombines TRBV14 with TRBJ2-3, with TRBD1 as a possible D gene (6 bases). Germline lookup yields CDR1 SGHDN and CDR2 FVKESK. The CDR3 spans 14 residues. V was pared by 3 bases and J by 4 bases, with 11 bases between. The CDR3 protein is CASSHFPGADTQYF. In nucleotides, the CDR3 is TGTGCCAGCAGCCACTTCCCAGGGGCAGATACGCAGTATTTT.